This T cell receptor (beta chain) appears in the sequencing data of a study of blood T cell repertoires in COVID-19. Original methodology: Nucleated cell counts were estimated from reference gene primer amplification. Using immunoSEQ multiplex PCR, the repertoire was profiled, and TCRdb retains in-frame clones only, with some absent. V, J and clone size reflect that table, while D and trimming were determined from the DNA. Of 260,000 or so clones listed, around 89% are singletons. V was pared by 7 bases and J by 6 bases, with 15 bases between. This CDR3 contains 13 residues. The sequencing sample was made of PBMCs or T cells enriched from blood (not recorded which). The sequence was collected from a woman aged 40 to 49 with acute COVID-19. The V call is TRBV12-3 or TRBV12-4, the J call TRBJ1-2; TRBD1 is a possible D gene (5 bases). The CDR3 spells CASTRGEVHGYTF. The CDR3 bases are TGTGCCAGCACTAGGGGTGAAGTCCATGGCTACACCTTC.